Presented here are 27 T cell receptor beta chains from one specimen sequenced in a study of blood T cell repertoires in COVID-19. Profiling relied on immunoSEQ multiplex PCR, and the TCRdb table lists in-frame clones only, not all of them. The sample includes roughly 190,000 clones, 88% of them seen just once. Sequencing was performed on peripheral blood. These receptors originate from a man aged 40-49 years with active or convalescent COVID-19.

This chain joins TRBV9 and TRBJ2-3, with 7 bases aligning to TRBD2. From germline, CDR1 is SGDLS and CDR2 YYNGEE. This CDR3 is 15 amino acids long. V lost 0 bases, J lost 6 bases, and 7 bases stayed unmatched. CDR3 residues: CASSVVSVGGDTQYF. In DNA, the CDR3 is TGTGCCAGCAGCGTAGTCTCGGTGGGGGGGGATACGCAGTATTTT.

The chain uses TRBV5-5 and TRBJ2-3; TRBD1 agrees at 12 bases. The germline CDR1 and CDR2 sequences are SGHKS and YYEKEE (reference sequence). V was pared by 4 bases and J by 6 bases, with 6 bases of the junction left unmatched. This CDR3 spans 15 amino acids. The DNA for the CDR3 is TGTGCCAGCAGCCGGGGACAGGGGGCCGTGGATACGCAGTATTTT. Translation gives CASSRGQGAVDTQYF.

This chain uses TRBV6-5 with TRBJ2-1; the match to TRBD1 covers 7 bases. J lost 8 bases, V lost 6 bases, and 10 bases had no gene match. The germline V gene has CDR1 MNHEY and CDR2 SVGAGI. CDR3 length: 14 residues. DNA for the CDR3: TGTGCCAGCAGGACGACAGGGTTTGTGGATGAGCAGTTCTTC. It specifies CASRTTGFVDEQFF.

The genes are TRBV11-2 and TRBJ1-2; TRBD1 agrees at 8 bases. CDR1 and CDR2 from the germline V gene are SGHAT and FQNNGV. The CDR3 sequence is 13 residues long. The junction had 6 bases not matched to a gene; V was cut back by 4 bases and J by 8 bases. The CDR3 sequence: CASSWDRFQGYTF. Here the CDR3 DNA reads TGTGCCAGCAGCTGGGACAGGTTCCAAGGCTACACCTTC.

This clone was found a few times. This rearrangement joins TRBV28 to TRBJ1-1, with D unresolved. V gave up 1 base and J gave up 2 bases, with 2 bases separating them. Germline values: CDR1 MDHEN, CDR2 SYDVKM. CDR3 size: 12 residues. CDR3 DNA: TGTGCCAGCAGTTTATTAAACACTGAAGCTTTCTTT. This encodes CASSLLNTEAFF.

The chain recombines TRBV7-9 with TRBJ2-2; TRBD1 aligns across 8 bases. The CDR3 extends over 15 amino acids. With V trimmed by 5 bases and J by 5 bases, 7 bases remained unmatched. The germline gives CDR1 SEHNR, CDR2 FQNEAQ (reference sequence). The CDR3 loop is CASSTTGGPTGELFF. The CDR3 coding sequence is TGTGCCAGCAGCACTACAGGGGGGCCTACCGGGGAGCTGTTTTTT.

This chain links TRBV5-1 with TRBJ1-2; D gene ambiguous. V was trimmed by 0 bases and J by 1 base, leaving 13 bases between them. Looked up from germline, CDR1 is SGHRS and CDR2 is YFSETQ. The length of the CDR3 is 16 residues. CDR3 protein: CASSLVRPGINYGYTF. The CDR3 region has the DNA TGCGCCAGCAGCTTGGTCAGACCCGGGATTAACTATGGCTACACCTTC. Complete variable domain (other parts from reference TRBV5-1 and TRBJ1-2): KAGVTQTPRYLIKTRGQQVTLSCSPISGHRSVSWYQQTPGQGLQFLFEYFSETQRNKGNFPGRFSGRQFSNSRSEMNVSTLELGDSALYLCASSLVRPGINYGYTFGSGTRLTVV.

The gene calls are TRBV24-1 and TRBJ2-5; the D gene is possibly TRBD2 (5 bases). Trimming removed 0 bases from V and 5 bases from J, with 9 bases in between. This CDR3 comprises 14 residues. Germline V gene lookup returns CDR1 KGHDR and CDR2 SFDVKD. CDR3: CATSDLSGRETQYF. As DNA, the CDR3 is TGTGCCACCAGTGATTTGAGCGGAAGGGAGACCCAGTACTTC.

V usage is TRBV7-9 and J usage is TRBJ1-5; D possibly corresponds to TRBD1 (5 bases). Germline V gene sequence: CDR1 SEHNR, CDR2 FQNEAQ (reference sequence). This CDR3 contains 16 residues. The V and J ends lost 2 bases and 0 bases respectively, with 11 bases between them. The CDR3 reads CASSLWGGNSNQPQHF. In nucleotides, the CDR3 is TGTGCCAGCAGCTTATGGGGGGGAAATAGCAATCAGCCCCAGCATTTT.

This chain joins TRBV30 and TRBJ1-5; D may be TRBD1 (5 bases). The V end lost 2 bases, the J end lost 4 bases, and 18 bases lay between the germline ends. The length of the CDR3 is 16 residues. CDR1 is GTSNPN, CDR2 SVGIG, per germline (reference sequence). The CDR3 bases are TGTGCCTGGAGTAATTCCCGGTTCGGGGGAAATCAGCCCCAGCATTTT. It encodes CAWSNSRFGGNQPQHF.

The chain recombines TRBV4-2 with TRBJ2-3, with 12 bases matching TRBD2. Germline CDR1 is LGHNA and CDR2 is YNFKEQ. CDR3 length: 16 amino acids. The ends lost 3 bases at V and 4 bases at J; junction bases unmatched: 5. The CDR3 DNA reads TGTGCCAGCAGCCACCCTAGCGGGGGGGCCCCAGATACGCAGTATTTT. Protein: CASSHPSGGAPDTQYF.

There are a few counts of this clone. V usage is TRBV3-1 (or the pseudogene TRBV3-2) and J usage is TRBJ2-5; 8 bases line up with TRBD2. There are 16 residues in the CDR3. After removal of 3 bases from V and 0 bases from J, the junction contained 6 bases not matched to a gene. Germline V lookup: CDR1 LGHDT, CDR2 YNNKEL (reference sequence). The CDR3, as DNA: TGTGCCAGCAGCCAGAAGACTAGCGTCTACCAAGAGACCCAGTACTTC. Translating it yields CASSQKTSVYQETQYF.

V gene TRBV28 combines with J gene TRBJ2-7; possibly TRBD2 for D (5 bases). V lost 4 bases, J lost 7 bases, and 14 bases lay in between. Germline assignment: CDR1 MDHEN and CDR2 SYDVKM. The CDR3 has 13 residues. Written as DNA, the CDR3 is TGTGCCAGCAGTTATACGGGTGGCGGGGAGCAGTACTTC. Translating gives CASSYTGGGEQYF.

V and J are TRBV5-6 and TRBJ1-6; D unresolved. The CDR3 runs 15 residues. The germline CDR1 and CDR2 sequences are SGHDT and YYEEEE. Trimming shortened V by 3 bases and J by 0 bases, and 7 bases separated the two germline ends. This CDR3 is CASSWRSSYNSPLHF. In nucleotides, the CDR3 is TGTGCCAGCAGCTGGCGGAGCTCCTATAATTCACCCCTCCACTTT.

The rearrangement links TRBV3-1 (or the pseudogene TRBV3-2) to TRBJ1-5, with a weak D call TRBD1 (6 bases). This CDR3 comprises 14 residues. V shed 6 bases and J shed 3 bases, with 12 bases lying between them. Per the germline V gene, CDR1 is LGHDT and CDR2 is YNNKEL (reference sequence). CDR3 residues: CASSPGHNNQPQHF. Here the CDR3 DNA reads TGTGCCAGCAGTCCGGGACACAACAATCAGCCCCAGCATTTT.

CDR3 loop: CASSLGGGVEQFF. Here the CDR3 DNA reads TGTGCCAGCAGCTTGGGGGGCGGGGTTGAGCAGTTCTTC. V gene TRBV5-4 combines with J gene TRBJ2-1, with a tentative D call TRBD2 (6 bases). V lost 0 bases and J 9 bases, leaving 10 bases between the germline ends. The germline gives CDR1 SGHNT, CDR2 YYREEE (reference sequence). This CDR3 has 13 amino acids.

V is TRBV3-1 (or the pseudogene TRBV3-2) and J is TRBJ2-5; 12 bases fit TRBD2. V lost 0 bases to trimming and J lost 5 bases; unmatched junction nucleotides: 7. CDR3 length equals 17 residues. Germline values: CDR1 LGHDT, CDR2 YNNKEL (reference sequence). For the CDR3, the DNA is TGTGCCAGCAGCCAAGACCTGACTAGCGGGGGAGGGGAGACCCAGTACTTC. This encodes CASSQDLTSGGGETQYF.

The sample holds a few counts of this clone. The chain combines TRBV5-1 with TRBJ1-3; D not resolved. V gave up 4 bases and J gave up 0 bases, with 11 bases separating them. The CDR3 is 15 residues long. Germline CDR1 is SGHRS and CDR2 is YFSETQ. The CDR3 nucleotides read TGCGCCAGCAGCGAAGGAGGAACCTCTGGAAACACCATATATTTT. This gives the protein CASSEGGTSGNTIYF.

The gene calls are TRBV5-1 and TRBJ2-2, with 9 bases aligning to TRBD1. J gave up 5 bases and V 5 bases, and 7 bases lay outside the gene matches. The germline CDR1 and CDR2 sequences are SGHRS and YFSETQ. There are 15 residues in the CDR3. DNA of the CDR3: TGCGCCAGCAGTCTACAGGGGGCTGAAACCGGGGAGCTGTTTTTT. Its translation is CASSLQGAETGELFF.

V usage is TRBV3-1 (or the pseudogene TRBV3-2) and J usage is TRBJ1-4, with TRBD1 identical over 7 bases. V shed 4 bases and J 12 bases; nucleotides not matched to a gene: 11. The CDR3 sequence is 14 residues long. Germline V gene lookup returns CDR1 LGHDT and CDR2 YNNKEL (reference sequence). In nucleotides, the CDR3 is TGTGCCAGCAGCCCGGGACAGAGAGATTTGGAACTGTTTTTT. Translated, it gives CASSPGQRDLELFF.

This rearrangement joins TRBV4-1 to TRBJ2-3; 9 positions agree with TRBD2. The V and J ends lost 0 bases and 4 bases, in that order; junction bases with no gene match: 8. Per germline, CDR1 MGHRA and CDR2 YSYEKL. This CDR3 is 17 amino acids long. The CDR3 here is CASSQEFVAGGADTQYF. The CDR3 DNA follows: TGCGCCAGCAGCCAAGAATTCGTGGCGGGGGGGGCAGATACGCAGTATTTT.

The V call is TRBV27, the J call TRBJ1-2; TRBD1 matches at 8 bases. Per the germline V gene, CDR1 is MNHEY and CDR2 is SMNVEV (reference sequence). The junction had 4 bases not matched to a gene; V was cut back by 6 bases and J by 7 bases. The CDR3 sequence is 12 residues long. The CDR3 bases are TGTGCCAGCAGCGCGACAGGGGTTGGCTACACCTTC. Amino acids: CASSATGVGYTF.

This clone was counted a single time. J is TRBJ2-1 and V is TRBV6-5, with 15 bases fitting TRBD2. The CDR3 runs to 14 residues. J was trimmed by 10 bases and V by 5 bases; bases with no gene match: 3. Germline V CDR1 and CDR2: MNHEY, SVGAGI. This CDR3 is CASSKGLAGGEQFF. The CDR3 DNA sequence: TGTGCCAGCAGTAAGGGACTAGCGGGAGGAGAGCAGTTCTTC.

The chain links TRBV7-9 to TRBJ2-3, with 15 bases lining up with TRBD2. Per germline, CDR1 SEHNR and CDR2 FQNEAQ (reference sequence). The CDR3 sequence is 18 residues long. The V segment lost 4 bases and the J segment 0 bases; nucleotides outside the gene matches: 5. CDR3 in amino acids: CASSSGLAGGPSTDTQYF. DNA of the CDR3: TGTGCCAGCAGCTCGGGACTAGCGGGGGGTCCTAGCACAGATACGCAGTATTTT.

J is TRBJ2-7 and V is TRBV4-3; 9 bases fit TRBD2. Germline V lookup: CDR1 LGHNA, CDR2 YSLEER. The CDR3 runs 14 residues. Trimming took 4 bases from V and 5 from J; bases not matched to a gene: 6. The CDR3 reads CASSLSGGFDEQYF. The CDR3 coding sequence is TGCGCCAGCAGCCTTAGCGGGGGCTTCGACGAGCAGTACTTC.

The V call is TRBV9, the J call TRBJ2-7; tentative D call: TRBD1 (7 bases). The CDR3 is made up of 13 amino acids. The germline V gene has CDR1 SGDLS and CDR2 YYNGEE. V lost 0 bases and J 6 bases, leaving 10 bases between the germline ends. The CDR3 region has the DNA TGTGCCAGCAGCGTAGGTCAGGGGGGCGAGCAGTACTTC. Translated, it gives CASSVGQGGEQYF.

J is TRBJ2-2 and V is TRBV18; 8 bases are a match to TRBD1. V dropped 2 bases and J dropped 4; count of bases not matched to a gene: 6. This CDR3 has 16 residues. CDR1 KGHSH and CDR2 LQKENI come from the germline V gene. CDR3 DNA sequence: TGTGCCAGCTCACCATGGACAGGGTTGGGCACCGGGGAGCTGTTTTTT. Protein: CASSPWTGLGTGELFF. Variable domain in full (rest from reference TRBV18 and TRBJ2-2): NAGVMQNPRHLVRRRGQEARLRCSPMKGHSHVYWYRQLPEEGLKFMVYLQKENIIDESGMPKERFSAEFPKEGPSILRIQQVVRGDSAAYFCASSPWTGLGTGELFFGEGSRLTVL.